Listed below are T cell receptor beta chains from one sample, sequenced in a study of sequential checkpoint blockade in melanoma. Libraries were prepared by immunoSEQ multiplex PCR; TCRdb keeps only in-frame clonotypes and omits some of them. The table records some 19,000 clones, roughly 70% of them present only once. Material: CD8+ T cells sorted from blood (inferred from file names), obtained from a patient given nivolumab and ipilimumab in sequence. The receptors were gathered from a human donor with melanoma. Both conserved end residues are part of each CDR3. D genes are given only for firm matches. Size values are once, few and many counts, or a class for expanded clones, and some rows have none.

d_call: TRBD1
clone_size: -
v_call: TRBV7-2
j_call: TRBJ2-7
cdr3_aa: CASSYRGHYEQYF
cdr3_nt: TGTGCCAGCAGTTACAGGGGGCACTACGAGCAGTACTTC

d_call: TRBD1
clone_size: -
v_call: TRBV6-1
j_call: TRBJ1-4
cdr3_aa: CASDGDRVNEKLFF
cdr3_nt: TGTGCCAGCGACGGGGACAGGGTTAATGAAAAACTGTTTTTT

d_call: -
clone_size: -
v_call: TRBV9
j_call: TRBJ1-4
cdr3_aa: CASSSGGGTNEKLFF
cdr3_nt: TGTGCCAGCAGCTCCGGTGGGGGGACTAATGAAAAACTGTTTTTT

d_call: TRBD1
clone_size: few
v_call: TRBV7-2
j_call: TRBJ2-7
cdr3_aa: CASSKEGQGYEQYF
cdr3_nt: TGTGCCAGCAGTAAAGAGGGACAGGGCTACGAGCAGTACTTC

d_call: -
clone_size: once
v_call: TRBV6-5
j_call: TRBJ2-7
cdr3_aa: CASSYGLTEQYF
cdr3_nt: TGTGCCAGCAGTTACGGTCTAACGGAGCAGTACTTC

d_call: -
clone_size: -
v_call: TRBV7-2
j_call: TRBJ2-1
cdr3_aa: CASSLGLSSDEQFF
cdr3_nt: TGTGCCAGCAGCTTAGGACTTTCGAGCGATGAGCAGTTCTTC

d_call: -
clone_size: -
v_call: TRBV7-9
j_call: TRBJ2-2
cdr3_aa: CASSLRPGVAGELFF
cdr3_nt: TGTGCCAGCAGCTTGAGGCCAGGGGTAGCCGGGGAGCTGTTTTTT

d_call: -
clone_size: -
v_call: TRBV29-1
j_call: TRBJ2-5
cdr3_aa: CSVVQVLQETQYF
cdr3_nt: TGCAGCGTTGTACAGGTTCTCCAAGAGACCCAGTACTTC

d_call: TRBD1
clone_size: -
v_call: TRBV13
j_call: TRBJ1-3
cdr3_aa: CASSWKGARLTGNTIYF
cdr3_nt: TGTGCCAGCAGCTGGAAGGGGGCGAGGTTAACTGGAAACACCATATATTTT

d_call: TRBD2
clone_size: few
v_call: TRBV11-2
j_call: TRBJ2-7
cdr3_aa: CASSLGLAGSYEQYF
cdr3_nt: TGTGCCAGCAGCTTAGGGCTAGCGGGCTCCTACGAGCAGTACTTC

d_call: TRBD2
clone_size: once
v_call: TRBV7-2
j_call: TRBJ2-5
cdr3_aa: CASSSVPGGGETQYF
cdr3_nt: TGTGCCAGCAGCTCCGTTCCGGGGGGGGGAGAGACCCAGTACTTC

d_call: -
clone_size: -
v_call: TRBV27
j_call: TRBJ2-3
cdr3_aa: CASSRSTDTQYF
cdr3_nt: TGTGCCAGCAGCCGTAGCACAGATACGCAGTATTTT

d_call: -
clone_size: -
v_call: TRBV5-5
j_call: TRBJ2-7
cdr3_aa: CASSQNWRHSYEQYF
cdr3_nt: TGCGCCAGCAGCCAAAATTGGAGGCATTCCTACGAGCAGTACTTC

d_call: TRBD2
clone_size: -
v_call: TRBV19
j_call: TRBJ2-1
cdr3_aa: CASSITGGDNEQFF
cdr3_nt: TGTGCCAGTAGTATTACGGGGGGGGACAATGAGCAGTTCTTC

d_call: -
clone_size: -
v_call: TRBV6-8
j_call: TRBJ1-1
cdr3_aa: CASSYLGGPPEAFF
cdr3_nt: TGTGCCAGCAGTTATCTCGGGGGGCCTCCTGAAGCTTTCTTT

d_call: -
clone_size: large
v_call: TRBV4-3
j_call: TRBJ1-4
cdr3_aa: CASSPLARGEKLFF
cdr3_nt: TGCGCCAGCAGCCCCCTAGCCCGTGGGGAAAAACTGTTTTTT

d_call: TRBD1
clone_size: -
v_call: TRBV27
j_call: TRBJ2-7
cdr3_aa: CASSLIGTVIYEQYF
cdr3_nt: TGTGCCAGCAGTTTAATTGGGACAGTGATCTACGAGCAGTACTTC

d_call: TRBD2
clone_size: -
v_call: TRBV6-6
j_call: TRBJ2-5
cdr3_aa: CASSFAGGQETQYF
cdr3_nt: TGTGCCAGCAGTTTTGCCGGGGGGCAAGAGACCCAGTACTTC

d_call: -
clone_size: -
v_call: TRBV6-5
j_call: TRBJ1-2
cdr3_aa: CASSYEPFGYGYTF
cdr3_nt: TGTGCCAGCAGTTACGAGCCCTTCGGCTATGGCTACACCTTC

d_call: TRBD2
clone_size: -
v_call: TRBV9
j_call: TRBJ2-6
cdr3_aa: CASSVEGLVSGANVLTF
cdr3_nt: TGTGCCAGCAGCGTAGAGGGACTAGTTTCTGGGGCCAACGTCCTGACTTTC

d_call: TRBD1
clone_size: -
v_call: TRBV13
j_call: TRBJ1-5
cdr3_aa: CASSTGGGNQPQHF
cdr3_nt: TGTGCCAGCAGCACAGGGGGGGGCAATCAGCCCCAGCATTTT

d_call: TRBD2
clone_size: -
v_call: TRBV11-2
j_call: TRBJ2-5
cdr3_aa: CASSSRTSGGAGTQYF
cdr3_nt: TGTGCCAGCAGCTCCCGGACTAGCGGGGGGGCAGGGACCCAGTACTTC

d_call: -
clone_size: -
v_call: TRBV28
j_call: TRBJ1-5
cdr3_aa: CASSGAEPQHF
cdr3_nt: TGTGCCAGCAGTGGGGCAGAACCCCAGCATTTT

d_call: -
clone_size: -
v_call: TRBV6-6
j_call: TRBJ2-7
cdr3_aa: CAISEAYEQYF
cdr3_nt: TGTGCCATCAGTGAGGCCTACGAGCAGTACTTC

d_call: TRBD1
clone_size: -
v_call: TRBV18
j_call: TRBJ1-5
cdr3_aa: CASSPDRGHQPQHF
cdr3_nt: TGTGCCAGCTCTCCGGACAGGGGGCATCAGCCCCAGCATTTT

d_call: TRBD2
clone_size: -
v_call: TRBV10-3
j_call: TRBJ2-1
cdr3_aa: CAIRTSGGGNEQFF
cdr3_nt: TGTGCCATCAGGACTAGCGGGGGGGGCAATGAGCAGTTCTTC

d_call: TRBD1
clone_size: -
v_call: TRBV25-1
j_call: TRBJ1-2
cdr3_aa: CASSEGTAYGYTF
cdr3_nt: TGTGCCAGCAGTGAGGGGACAGCCTATGGCTACACCTTC

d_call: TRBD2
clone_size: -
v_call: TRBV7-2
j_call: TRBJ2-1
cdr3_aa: CASSLAASGGYNEQFF
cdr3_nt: TGTGCCAGCAGCTTAGCAGCTAGCGGGGGGTACAATGAGCAGTTCTTC

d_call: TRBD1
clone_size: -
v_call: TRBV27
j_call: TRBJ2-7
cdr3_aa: CASSQGAYYYEQYF
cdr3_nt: TGTGCCAGCAGCCAGGGGGCCTATTACTACGAGCAGTACTTC

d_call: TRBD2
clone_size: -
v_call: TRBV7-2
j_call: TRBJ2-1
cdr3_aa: CASSLRAAGGTIGYNEQFF
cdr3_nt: TGTGCCAGCAGCTTACGGGCAGCGGGAGGTACGATTGGCTACAATGAGCAGTTCTTC

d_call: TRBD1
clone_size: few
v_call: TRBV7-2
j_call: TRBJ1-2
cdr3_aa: CASSSPTGDGYTF
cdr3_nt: TGTGCCAGCAGCTCGCCCACAGGGGACGGCTACACCTTC

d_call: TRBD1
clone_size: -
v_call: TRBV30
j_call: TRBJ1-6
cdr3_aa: CARSWDRANSPLHF
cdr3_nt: TGTGCCCGGAGTTGGGACAGGGCTAATTCACCCCTCCACTTT

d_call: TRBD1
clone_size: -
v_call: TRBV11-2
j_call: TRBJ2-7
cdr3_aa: CASSLDPTGLSYEQYF
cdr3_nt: TGTGCCAGCAGCTTAGATCCGACAGGGCTCTCCTACGAGCAGTACTTC

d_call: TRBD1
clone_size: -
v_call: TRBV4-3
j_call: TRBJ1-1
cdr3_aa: CASSLGQLNTEAFF
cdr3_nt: TGCGCCAGCAGCCTGGGACAGTTGAACACTGAAGCTTTCTTT

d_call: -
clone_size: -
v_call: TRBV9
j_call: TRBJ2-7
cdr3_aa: CASSVAETGFYEQYF
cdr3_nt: TGTGCCAGCAGCGTAGCTGAAACTGGTTTCTACGAGCAGTACTTC

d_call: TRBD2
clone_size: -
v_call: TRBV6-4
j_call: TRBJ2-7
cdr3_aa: CASSSQVAGGPGQYF
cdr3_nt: TGTGCCAGCAGTTCACAGGTAGCGGGGGGGCCCGGGCAGTACTTC

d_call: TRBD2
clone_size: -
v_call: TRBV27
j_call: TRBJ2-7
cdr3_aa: CASRPGLAGGREQYF
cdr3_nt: TGTGCCAGCAGACCCGGACTAGCGGGAGGTCGCGAGCAGTACTTC

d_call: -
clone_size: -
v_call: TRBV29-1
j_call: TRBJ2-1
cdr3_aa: CSVEGGSYNEQFF
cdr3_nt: TGCAGCGTTGAGGGAGGCTCCTACAATGAGCAGTTCTTC

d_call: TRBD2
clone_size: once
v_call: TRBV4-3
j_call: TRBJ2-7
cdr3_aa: CASSQAITSVYEQYF
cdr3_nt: TGCGCCAGCAGCCAAGCAATCACTAGCGTCTACGAGCAGTACTTC

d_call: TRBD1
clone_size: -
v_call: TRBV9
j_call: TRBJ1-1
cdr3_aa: CASSDLQGAWTEAFF
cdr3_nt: TGTGCCAGCAGCGACCTACAGGGGGCGTGGACTGAAGCTTTCTTT

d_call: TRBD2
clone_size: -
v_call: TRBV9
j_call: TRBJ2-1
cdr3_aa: CASSVDYGGGPNNEQFF
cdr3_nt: TGTGCCAGCAGCGTAGATTACGGGGGAGGGCCAAACAATGAGCAGTTCTTC